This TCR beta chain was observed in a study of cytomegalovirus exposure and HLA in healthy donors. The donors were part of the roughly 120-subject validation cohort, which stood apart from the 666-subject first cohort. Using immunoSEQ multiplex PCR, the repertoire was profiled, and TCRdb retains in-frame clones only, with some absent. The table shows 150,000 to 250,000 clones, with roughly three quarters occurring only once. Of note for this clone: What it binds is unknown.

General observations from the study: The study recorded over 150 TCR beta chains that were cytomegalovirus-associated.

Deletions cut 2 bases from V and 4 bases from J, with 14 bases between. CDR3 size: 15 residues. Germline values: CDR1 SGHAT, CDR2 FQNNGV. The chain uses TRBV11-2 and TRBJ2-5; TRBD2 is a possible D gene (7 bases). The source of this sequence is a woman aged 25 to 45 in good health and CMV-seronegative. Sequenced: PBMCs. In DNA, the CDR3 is TGTGCCAGCAGCTTATCGGCGGGGGCCTCAGAGACCCAGTACTTC. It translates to CASSLSAGASETQYF.